The next 8 T cell receptor beta chains were all read from a single sample in a study of early T cells in non-severe SARS-CoV-2 infection. TCRdb reanalysed the 5' RACE reads using MiXCR and keeps one entry per CDR3 protein. Here the sample spans around 77,000 distinct CDR3 sequences, about 5% being singletons. The sample here was whole blood, taken at baseline. The receptor source for this set is an adult who was a healthcare worker with PCR-confirmed SARS-CoV-2 infection or an uninfected control (not recorded which).

This sequence joins TRBV7-9 and TRBJ2-5, with D tentatively TRBD2 (6 bases). V lost 1 base and J 5 bases, leaving 17 bases between the germline ends. Germline CDR1 SEHNR, CDR2 FQNEAQ (reference sequence). The CDR3 extends over 16 amino acids. The CDR3 region is CASSLGGDRDFETQYF. The CDR3, as DNA: TGTGCCAGCAGCTTAGGGGGAGACCGGGACTTTGAGACCCAGTACTTC.

This clonotype was counted ten times or more. The chain uses TRBV13 and TRBJ2-7; 10 bases fit TRBD2. V lost 5 bases, J lost 0 bases, and 7 bases stayed unmatched. This CDR3 spans 16 amino acids. CDR1 is PRHDT, CDR2 FYEKMQ, per germline (reference sequence). The CDR3 protein is CASSPATSGTSYEQYF. Written as DNA, the CDR3 is TGTGCCAGCAGCCCAGCCACTAGCGGGACCTCCTACGAGCAGTACTTC.

In its sample, this clonotype was seen many times. The chain employs TRBV10-2 and TRBJ1-1, with D uncertain. The germline V and J ends were trimmed by 6 bases and 0 bases, with 14 bases remaining between them. The CDR3 is 15 amino acids. Germline CDR1 WSHSY, CDR2 SAAADI. The CDR3 sequence: CASRDEVRVNTEAFF. The DNA for the CDR3 is TGCGCCAGCAGAGACGAAGTAAGGGTGAACACTGAAGCTTTCTTT.

The chain has TRBV15 and TRBJ1-3, with D uncertain. This CDR3 has 16 amino acids. Trimming removed 1 base from V and 0 bases from J, with 10 bases in between. Germline V gene data show CDR1 as LNHNV and CDR2 as YYDKDF (reference sequence). The CDR3 protein is CATSRVETLSGNTIYF. In DNA form, the CDR3 reads TGTGCCACCAGCAGAGTCGAAACACTCTCTGGAAACACCATATATTTT.

This clonotype was seen a handful of times. The J gene is TRBJ1-1, the V gene TRBV12-3 or TRBV12-4; D is uncertain. The CDR3 consists of 13 residues. Trimming took 8 bases from V and 4 from J, leaving 14 bases between them. The CDR3 DNA sequence: TGTGCCAGCCGCCTGGCGGGGAGCACTGAAGCTTTCTTT. It yields the protein CASRLAGSTEAFF.

A few counts support this clonotype. V and J are TRBV3-1 and TRBJ2-1; D possibly matches TRBD1 or TRBD2 (5 bases each). Trimming left V 1 base short and J 8 bases short, with 12 bases between. CDR3 size: 14 residues. The germline V gene encodes CDR1 LGHDT and CDR2 YNNKEL (reference sequence). The CDR3 sequence: CASSQVGVGYEQFF. Written as DNA, the CDR3 is TGTGCCAGCAGCCAAGTGGGGGTTGGGTATGAGCAGTTCTTC.

This clonotype has ten or more counts. The V gene is TRBV19, the J gene TRBJ1-2; the D gene is possibly TRBD1 (5 bases). There are 14 residues in the CDR3. In germline, CDR1 is LNHDA, CDR2 SQIVND (reference sequence). The V end was cut by 2 bases, the J end by 3 bases, with 10 bases between. The CDR3 coding sequence is TGTGCCAGTAGTATATCCGGGACGTACTATGGCTACACCTTC. Translation: CASSISGTYYGYTF.

The sample holds many counts of this clonotype. The rearrangement joins TRBV10-2 to TRBJ2-1, with 14 bases identical to TRBD2. The ends lost 4 bases at V and 8 bases at J; junction bases unmatched: 7. The CDR3 runs to 16 residues. The V gene's germline CDR1 is WSHSY and CDR2 SAAADI. CDR3 in DNA: TGCGCCAGCAGTGCCGGACTAGCGGGAGGATTCTATGAGCAGTTCTTC. Translation: CASSAGLAGGFYEQFF.